Here is one T cell receptor (beta chain) with its context. Repertoires were generated with immunoSEQ multiplex PCR, while TCRdb's copy carries only in-frame clones and drops some. The table lists 200,000 to 250,000 clones, about four fifths of them singletons. The record originates from a study of blood T cell repertoires in COVID-19. At the level of the study: In each case, the material was cDNA or gDNA derived from T cells, B-cell-depleted T cells, or PBMCs.

Per germline, CDR1 SEHNR and CDR2 FQNEAQ (reference sequence). This CDR3 has 15 amino acids. The ends lost 5 bases at V and 7 bases at J; junction bases unmatched: 5. The sample was peripheral blood. The chain employs TRBV7-9 and TRBJ2-1; 13 bases agree with TRBD2. The clonotype originates from a woman aged 55-70 years with acute or convalescent COVID-19. CDR3 sequence reads: CASSRGLAGRNEQFF. The CDR3, as DNA: TGTGCCAGCAGCCGGGGACTAGCGGGAAGAAATGAGCAGTTCTTC.